The 16 T cell receptor beta chains given below trace back to one sample, sequenced in a study of T cells in Graves' hyperthyroidism and ophthalmopathy. Amplification yielded TCR beta CDR3 regions, with RNA transcripts as the source. The study used the HTBI primer set for a first-round RT-PCR of the TCR CDR3. From the multiplex PCR reads, TCRdb called clonotypes with MiXCR, one entry per CDR3 protein. The sample holds 600,000 to 700,000 distinct CDR3 sequences, roughly 15% seen once. The sample taken for sequencing was blood. These receptors originate from a woman aged 40 to 49 with Graves' ophthalmopathy.

The gene calls are TRBV27 and TRBJ1-1, with 11 bases fitting TRBD1. CDR1 is MNHEY and CDR2 is SMNVEV in the germline V gene (reference sequence). This CDR3 is 15 amino acids long. The junction had 7 bases not matched to a gene; V was cut back by 6 bases and J by 4 bases. CDR3 bases: TGTGCCAGCAGCCGGGACAGGGGGTTCGGCACTGAAGCTTTCTTT. Its translation: CASSRDRGFGTEAFF.

This rearrangement joins TRBV6-1 to TRBJ1-5, with unresolved D. Germline V gene lookup returns CDR1 MNHNS and CDR2 SASEGT. V lost 1 base and J lost 3, with 16 bases in between. The CDR3 contains 17 residues. The CDR3 sequence is CASSEVLTAGHNQPQHF. The CDR3 DNA reads as TGTGCCAGCAGTGAAGTCCTAACGGCCGGCCACAATCAGCCCCAGCATTTT.

This clonotype was observed a few times. This rearrangement joins TRBV27 to TRBJ2-3; possibly TRBD1 or TRBD2 for D (5 bases each). This CDR3 has 17 amino acids. The V end lost 4 bases, the J end lost 2 bases, and 19 bases lay between the germline ends. Per germline, CDR1 MNHEY and CDR2 SMNVEV (reference sequence). CDR3 amino acids: CASSSEPPGRITDTQYF. The CDR3 DNA reads TGTGCCAGCAGTTCCGAACCCCCGGGACGGATCACAGATACGCAGTATTTT.

The chain uses TRBV11-3 and TRBJ2-2; a weak D match, TRBD2 (6 bases). The CDR3 runs to 15 residues. Germline assignment: CDR1 SGHNT and CDR2 YENEEA. Deletions cut 3 bases from V and 1 base from J, with 9 bases between. In DNA, the CDR3 is TGTGCCAGCAGCTTCCGGGGGAAGAACACCGGGGAGCTGTTTTTT. It codes for CASSFRGKNTGELFF.

As to this clonotype: This may be a read error, as it is one base from a much larger clone. The rearrangement links TRBV28 to TRBJ2-7; tentative D call: TRBD2 (6 bases). CDR1 MDHEN and CDR2 SYDVKM come from the germline V gene. The CDR3 covers 15 residues. The CDR3 spells CAGSTPGGLPYEQYF. In DNA, the CDR3 is TGTGCCGGCAGTACTCCCGGAGGGTTACCCTACGAGCAGTACTTC.

This clonotype has ten or more counts. The chain employs TRBV6-4 and TRBJ1-2; 7 bases map to TRBD1. Germline V gene sequence: CDR1 MRHNA, CDR2 SNTAGT. V shed 3 bases and J 7 bases; nucleotides not matched to a gene: 11. The CDR3 sequence is 15 residues long. DNA for the CDR3: TGTGCCAGCAGTGAGTCACCGACAGGGAGCGGTGGCTACACCTTC. Translating gives CASSESPTGSGGYTF.

This clonotype came up a few times. The rearrangement joins TRBV3-1 to TRBJ1-1; D unresolved. Trimming stripped 4 bases from V and 0 bases from J, with 15 bases between. The CDR3 is 16 residues long. Germline values: CDR1 LGHDT, CDR2 YNNKEL (reference sequence). The CDR3 coding sequence is TGTGCCAGCAGCCGGAGGACGGTTTCCATGAACACTGAAGCTTTCTTT. Protein: CASSRRTVSMNTEAFF.

This clonotype was detected many times. The rearrangement joins TRBV12-5 to TRBJ2-1; D uncertain. The germline CDR1 and CDR2 sequences are LGHNT and FRNRAP. The CDR3 totals 14 residues. The V and J ends lost 4 bases and 1 base respectively, with 8 bases between them. As DNA, the CDR3 is TGTGCTAGTGGTTCGGCCGAGTCCTACAATGAGCAGTTCTTC. Translated, it gives CASGSAESYNEQFF.

This clonotype was counted ten times or more. V gene TRBV20-1 combines with J gene TRBJ2-5; no firm D call. Germline V gene data show CDR1 as DFQATT and CDR2 as SNEGSKA (reference sequence). V was clipped by 6 bases and J by 0 bases, with 8 bases between them. The CDR3 contains 12 residues. CDR3 nucleotide sequence: TGCAGTGCACAGAAGTACCAAGAGACCCAGTACTTC. Its translation is CSAQKYQETQYF.

This clonotype came up many times. The chain couples TRBV12-3 or TRBV12-4 to TRBJ2-2, with D possibly TRBD2 on 6 matching bases. This CDR3 is built from 15 residues. The ends were cut back, 8 bases at V and 4 bases at J, with 17 bases in the middle. CDR3 loop: CASLPTEGGTGELFF. For the CDR3, the DNA is TGTGCCAGCCTCCCTACGGAGGGAGGCACCGGGGAGCTGTTTTTT.

For this clonotype: A much bigger clone sits one base away, suggesting this may be a read error. The V call is TRBV9, the J call TRBJ2-2; possible D gene TRBD1, 6 bases. V was cut by 2 bases and J by 2 bases, with 10 bases left in between. The CDR3 has 15 residues. Germline V gene lookup returns CDR1 SGDLS and CDR2 YYNGEE. The CDR3 DNA reads TGTGCCAGCAGCGTCCAGGGACACAACACCGGGGAGCTGTTTTTT. It specifies CASSVQGHNTGELFF.

This clonotype was detected many times. This chain links TRBV4-1 with TRBJ1-5, with 9 bases matching TRBD1. Per germline, CDR1 MGHRA and CDR2 YSYEKL. Trimming at V came to 3 bases and at J to 4 bases, leaving 10 bases not matched to a gene. The CDR3 has 17 residues. The CDR3 is CASSQPKAGQGNQPQHF. CDR3 DNA sequence: TGCGCCAGCAGCCAGCCCAAAGCCGGACAGGGGAATCAGCCCCAGCATTTT.

Concerning this clonotype: This clone may be a read error of a much larger clone one base away. The chain has TRBV7-2 and TRBJ1-2; D is ambiguous. This CDR3 is built from 13 residues. Deletions cut 1 base from V and 4 bases from J, with 7 bases between. CDR1 SGHTA and CDR2 FQGNSA come from the germline V gene. The CDR3, as DNA: TGTGCCAGCAGCTTAGAAAGGGTCTATGGCTACACCTTC. It yields the protein CASSLERVYGYTF. The whole variable domain, filled in from reference TRBV7-2 and TRBJ1-2, reads GAGVSQSPSNKVTEKGKDVELRCDPISGHTALYWYRQSLGQGLEFLIYFQGNSAPDKSGLPSDRFSAERTGGSVSTLTIQRTQQEDSAVYLCASSLERVYGYTFGSGTRLTVV.

V usage is TRBV28 and J usage is TRBJ1-5, with unresolved D. The CDR3 loop spans 14 amino acids. Germline loops: CDR1 MDHEN, CDR2 SYDVKM. V lost 1 base, J lost 6 bases, and 10 bases lay in between. The CDR3 sequence is CASSLYPVGQPQHF. The DNA for the CDR3 is TGTGCCAGCAGTTTATACCCGGTGGGTCAGCCCCAGCATTTT.

This clonotype was seen many times. The chain recombines TRBV12-3 or TRBV12-4 with TRBJ2-5, with D possibly TRBD1 on 6 matching bases. This CDR3 is built from 13 residues. Deletions cut 3 bases from V and 5 bases from J, with 10 bases between. The chain's CDR3 is CASSFQGLETQYF. For the CDR3, the DNA is TGTGCCAGCAGTTTTCAGGGGTTGGAGACCCAGTACTTC.

This clonotype was recorded at least ten times. This rearrangement joins TRBV6-1 to TRBJ2-1; D may match TRBD1 or TRBD2 (5 bases each). Germline V gives CDR1 MNHNS, CDR2 SASEGT. Trimming stripped 5 bases from V and 0 bases from J, with 8 bases between. This CDR3 spans 14 amino acids. This CDR3 is CASSKGSSYNEQFF. CDR3 DNA: TGTGCCAGCAGTAAGGGGAGCTCCTACAATGAGCAGTTCTTC.